A selection of T cell receptor beta chains follows, all from one sample in a study of vaccination and CD4 T cells after COVID-19. Antigens for these TCRs are unknown. TCRdb recomputed calls from the PCR reads with MiXCR, one row per CDR3 protein. This table has some 9,000 distinct CDR3 sequences, roughly 27% appearing once. The source material was CD4+ T cells from blood, cultured in vitro. Every receptor here comes from a human donor in good health. Both conserved end residues are part of each CDR3. D genes are given only for firm matches. Rows may omit the clone size; those that give it use once, few, many or a size class.

V gene	D gene	clone size	CDR3 length	J gene	CDR3 DNA	CDR3 protein
TRBV7-2	TRBD1	few	14	TRBJ1-2	TGTGCCAGCAGCCCCCGGACAGGGAGTAATGGCTACACCTTC	CASSPRTGSNGYTF
TRBV6-5	-	-	14	TRBJ1-5	TGTGCCAGCAGTTATACGGGGTTGGATCAGCCCCAGCATTTT	CASSYTGLDQPQHF
TRBV11-3	TRBD1	-	15	TRBJ1-1	TGTGCCAGCAGCCGGGGACAGGGGCAGAACACTGAAGCTTTCTTT	CASSRGQGQNTEAFF
TRBV7-2	TRBD1	few	14	TRBJ1-2	TGTGCCAGCAGCTTTACAGGGGCGCCCTATGGCTACACCTTC	CASSFTGAPYGYTF
TRBV7-3	-	-	13	TRBJ2-3	TGTGCCAGCAGCTTACAGGGCAGCGATACGCAGTATTTT	CASSLQGSDTQYF
TRBV7-2	-	large	14	TRBJ2-7	TGTGCCAGCAGCCGTCCTGGGCGGACCTACGAGCAGTACTTC	CASSRPGRTYEQYF
TRBV5-4	TRBD1	once	15	TRBJ2-7	TGTGCCAGCAGCCACCTGACAGGGCTCTCCTACGAGCAGTACTTC	CASSHLTGLSYEQYF
TRBV30	TRBD1	few	15	TRBJ1-5	TGTGCCTGGAGGGAACAGGGGGCCCCCAATCAGCCCCAGCATTTT	CAWREQGAPNQPQHF
TRBV20-1	TRBD1	few	13	TRBJ1-2	TGCAGTGCTAGAGTAGAGGGGGCGCGTGGCTACACCTTC	CSARVEGARGYTF
TRBV6-1	-	few	14	TRBJ1-5	TGTGCCAGCAGTGGATTGGGGTTCAATCAGCCCCAGCATTTT	CASSGLGFNQPQHF
TRBV15	-	few	13	TRBJ2-1	TGTGCCACCAGCAGAGAACAGGGCAATGAGCAGTTCTTC	CATSREQGNEQFF
TRBV14	TRBD1	few	14	TRBJ2-7	TGTGCCAGCAGCCGCACAGGGGGCAGCTACGAGCAGTACTTC	CASSRTGGSYEQYF
TRBV5-1	TRBD2	once	18	TRBJ2-3	TGCGCCAGCAGCTTGAGTCCGAGGACTAGCGGGAGCACAGATACGCAGTATTTT	CASSLSPRTSGSTDTQYF
TRBV27	-	few	15	TRBJ2-3	TGTGCCAGCAGTTTGGGGGGCTCGAGCACAGATACGCAGTATTTT	CASSLGGSSTDTQYF
TRBV7-8	-	few	17	TRBJ1-6	TGTGCCAGCAGCTTAGGTGGGGCAGGGCGAAATAATTCACCCCTCCACTTT	CASSLGGAGRNNSPLHF
TRBV30	-	-	14	TRBJ1-1	TGTGCCTGGAGTCCCCCCCCGGGGAACACTGAAGCTTTCTTT	CAWSPPPGNTEAFF
TRBV4-1	-	-	16	TRBJ2-5	TGCGCCAGCAGCCAAGATCGGGGGCTGGGGGAAGAGACCCAGTACTTC	CASSQDRGLGEETQYF
TRBV6-2/TRBV6-3	-	-	17	TRBJ2-3	TGTGCCAGCAGTTACTCTGTGAAGGTCCTAGTCACAGATACGCAGTATTTT	CASSYSVKVLVTDTQYF
TRBV20-1	-	medium-sized	15	TRBJ1-5	TGCAGTGCTAGTTTAGCGGGGGCCTACAATCAGCCCCAGCATTTT	CSASLAGAYNQPQHF
TRBV6-2/TRBV6-3	-	-	15	TRBJ2-3	TGTGCCAGCAGACGACAGCTAGATTACACAGATACGCAGTATTTT	CASRRQLDYTDTQYF
TRBV20-1	TRBD1	-	18	TRBJ2-7	TGCAGTGCTAGATATCCTTCGGTTGTGGGACAGGGCTTCTACGAGCAGTACTTC	CSARYPSVVGQGFYEQYF
TRBV6-4	TRBD2	few	14	TRBJ2-1	TGTGCCAGCAGGCTGTCTAGCGGGAGAAATGAGCAGTTCTTC	CASRLSSGRNEQFF
TRBV11-2	TRBD2	once	16	TRBJ2-5	TGTGCCAGCAGCTTAGATAGGGGCGGGAGCAGAGAGACCCAGTACTTC	CASSLDRGGSRETQYF
TRBV20-1	-	few	15	TRBJ2-1	TGCAGTGCTCCCAGCAGGGGGGGGCCGGGGAATGAGCAGTTCTTC	CSAPSRGGPGNEQFF
TRBV12-3/TRBV12-4	TRBD1	few	14	TRBJ2-5	TGTGCCAGCAGGCGAGACAGGGCCGCTGAGACCCAGTACTTC	CASRRDRAAETQYF
TRBV6-2/TRBV6-3	TRBD2	-	18	TRBJ2-1	TGTGCCAGCAGTTTCCCGACTAGCGGGAGCATCTCCTACAATGAGCAGTTCTTC	CASSFPTSGSISYNEQFF
TRBV20-1	-	few	18	TRBJ2-4	TGCAGTGCTAGAGATCTATGGGGTTTCCGGAGGACTTCGAACATTCAGTACTTC	CSARDLWGFRRTSNIQYF
TRBV6-1	TRBD1	few	15	TRBJ2-2	TGTGCCAGCAGCGGACAGGCGAGCGGCACCGGGGAGCTGTTTTTT	CASSGQASGTGELFF
TRBV4-3	-	once	16	TRBJ2-3	TGCGCCAGCAGCCAAGGGGGCGGATATAGCACAGATACGCAGTATTTT	CASSQGGGYSTDTQYF